The T cell receptor (beta chain) under discussion was sequenced for a study of blood T cell repertoires in COVID-19. Looking at the study overall: Material from acute and convalescent COVID-19 was sourced from the United States, Italy and Spain.

Adults between roughly 18 and 90 years of age took part from about two dozen US areas. The CDR3 extends over 15 amino acids. The ends were cut back, 6 bases at V and 8 bases at J, with 17 bases in the middle. CDR1 and CDR2 from the germline V gene are MNHEY and SVGAGI. The protocol was immunoSEQ multiplex PCR, while the TCRdb copy is restricted to in-frame clones and leaves out a portion. The repertoire holds about 220,000 clones, with about 83% as singletons. Sequenced sample: PBMCs or T cells enriched from blood (not recorded which). This TCR derives from a woman aged 45-65 years who had been exposed to COVID-19. The chain is built from TRBV6-5 and TRBJ1-6; D perhaps matches TRBD1 (5 bases). CDR3 in DNA: TGTGCCAGCAGACCCGACAGCCAGCCCTATTCACCCCTCCACTTT. Protein sequence: CASRPDSQPYSPLHF.